These 19 T cell receptor beta chains were sequenced from one sample in a study of cytomegalovirus exposure and HLA in healthy donors. Both 60 Vbeta primers and 13 Jbeta primers went into the PCR. TCRdb's copy holds only in-frame clones and misses some; the assay was immunoSEQ multiplex PCR. The repertoire holds 150,000 to 200,000 clones, with about 80% as singletons. Sequencing was carried out using PBMCs. Every receptor here comes from a man aged 60-69 years in good health and CMV-seronegative.

This sequence joins TRBV5-6 and TRBJ1-1, with D uncertain. The germline CDR1 and CDR2 sequences are SGHDT and YYEEEE. Trimming cost V 3 bases and J 1 base, with 13 bases left between them. CDR3 size: 15 residues. The CDR3 sequence is CASSSLQNANTEAFF. The CDR3 nucleotides are TGTGCCAGCAGCTCCTTACAAAACGCGAACACTGAAGCTTTCTTT.

This clone has only a few counts. This rearrangement joins TRBV29-1 to TRBJ2-2; a weak D match, TRBD1 (5 bases). V was trimmed by 6 bases and J by 1 base, leaving 9 bases between them. Per germline, CDR1 SQVTM and CDR2 ANQGSEA. The CDR3 runs to 13 residues. DNA of the CDR3: TGCAGCGTCTATAGGGGGAACACCGGGGAGCTGTTTTTT. Amino acids: CSVYRGNTGELFF.

The rearrangement joins TRBV5-1 to TRBJ2-7, with TRBD1 matching 12 bases. CDR3 size: 16 residues. Looked up from germline, CDR1 is SGHRS and CDR2 is YFSETQ. Trimming cost V 3 bases and J 3 bases; bases outside gene matches: 7. Here the CDR3 reads CASSWDRGLVGYEQYF. In nucleotides, the CDR3 is TGCGCCAGCAGCTGGGACAGGGGGCTGGTGGGCTACGAGCAGTACTTC.

This clone was observed a few times. The gene calls are TRBV2 and TRBJ2-7, with 11 bases that match TRBD2. The CDR3 runs 15 residues. Germline values: CDR1 SNHLY, CDR2 FYNNEI. V lost 10 bases and J lost 1; bases outside the gene matches: 9. CDR3: CATITGTSGSYEQYF. DNA of the CDR3: TGTGCCACCATTACCGGGACTAGCGGTTCCTACGAGCAGTACTTC. The full variable domain, completed using reference TRBV2 and TRBJ2-7, is EPEVTQTPSHQVTQMGQEVILRCVPISNHLYFYWYRQILGQKVEFLVSFYNNEISEKSEIFDDQFSVERPDGSNFTLKIRSTKLEDSAMYFCATITGTSGSYEQYFGPGTRLTVT.

The chain has TRBV6-6 and TRBJ2-7; 7 bases map to TRBD1. The CDR3 runs to 15 residues. Trimming took 3 bases from V and 3 from J; bases not matched to a gene: 8. CDR1 and CDR2 from the germline V gene are MNHNY and SVGAGI (reference sequence). CDR3 in amino acids: CASSYGRTGDYEQYF. CDR3 nucleotide sequence: TGTGCCAGCAGTTATGGTAGGACAGGAGACTACGAGCAGTACTTC.

The chain uses TRBV5-1 and TRBJ2-7; 8 bases line up with TRBD1. The CDR3 totals 19 residues. The germline V gene encodes CDR1 SGHRS and CDR2 YFSETQ. V shed 0 bases and J 4 bases; nucleotides not matched to a gene: 18. The CDR3 DNA follows: TGCGCCAGCAGCTTGGCCCAAATCCCCAGGGGGCTTTTCGGATACGAGCAGTACTTC. Protein: CASSLAQIPRGLFGYEQYF.

In DNA form, the CDR3 reads TGTGCCAGCAGTCGACAGGGGTCGAACACCGGGGAGCTGTTTTTT. It is translated as CASSRQGSNTGELFF. The rearrangement uses TRBV2 and TRBJ2-2; 8 bases match TRBD1. Germline V gene data show CDR1 as SNHLY and CDR2 as FYNNEI. The CDR3 is 15 amino acids. V was clipped by 5 bases and J by 0 bases; unmatched bases: 2. Complete variable domain (other parts from reference TRBV2 and TRBJ2-2): EPEVTQTPSHQVTQMGQEVILRCVPISNHLYFYWYRQILGQKVEFLVSFYNNEISEKSEIFDDQFSVERPDGSNFTLKIRSTKLEDSAMYFCASSRQGSNTGELFFGEGSRLTVL.

This chain connects TRBV10-3 to TRBJ1-1, with no clear D. The CDR3 length is 13 residues. Trimming pared 4 bases from V and 2 bases from J, leaving 8 bases between. The germline CDR1 and CDR2 sequences are ENHRY and SYGVKD. The CDR3, as DNA: TGTGCCATCAGTGCAGAGGTAAACACTGAAGCTTTCTTT. This encodes CAISAEVNTEAFF.

As DNA, the CDR3 is TGTGCCAGCAGCTTGGTGACAGCAGCTTCGTATAATGAAAAACTGTTTTTT. As protein: CASSLVTAASYNEKLFF. The chain links TRBV5-4 to TRBJ1-4; possible D gene TRBD1, 5 bases. With 0 bases removed from V and 4 bases from J, the gap between germline ends came to 16 bases. Germline values: CDR1 SGHNT, CDR2 YYREEE (reference sequence). The CDR3 is 17 residues long.

V and J are TRBV15 and TRBJ1-2; D gene ambiguous. This CDR3 contains 16 residues. Germline values: CDR1 LNHNV, CDR2 YYDKDF (reference sequence). V lost 1 base and J lost 1, with 13 bases in between. The CDR3 reads CATSRVRAWGNYGYTF. The CDR3, as DNA: TGTGCCACCAGCAGAGTGAGGGCGTGGGGTAACTATGGCTACACCTTC.

The chain has TRBV7-2 and TRBJ2-1; a possible D gene is TRBD2 (6 bases). Germline V gene sequence: CDR1 SGHTA, CDR2 FQGNSA. The CDR3 is 15 residues long. With 5 bases removed from V and 8 bases from J, the gap between germline ends came to 19 bases. As DNA, the CDR3 is TGTGCCAGCAGCCCATCATTCAGACTAGTTGATGAGCAGTTCTTC. Translated, it gives CASSPSFRLVDEQFF.

This clone has more than one count but fewer than ten. The rearrangement links TRBV12-2 to TRBJ1-1; the table's D gene call, TRBD1, was not cross checked with the DNA. TRBV12-2 is given as a pseudogene. This CDR3 contains 14 residues. CDR3 nucleotide sequence: TGTGCAAGTCGCTCCCCTTGGTTCCAGGGGTGCGATTTCTTT. Residues: CASRSPWFQGCDFF.

With respect to this clone: The same CDR3 also results from other DNA sequences found in this sample. The chain is built from TRBV5-1 and TRBJ2-7; 9 nucleotides match TRBD1. Germline V gene sequence: CDR1 SGHRS, CDR2 YFSETQ. The V gene end was trimmed by 0 bases and the J gene end by 4 bases; junction bases not matched to a gene: 2. The CDR3 runs 14 residues. Written as DNA, the CDR3 is TGCGCCAGCAGCTTGGGACAGGGGGGTTACGAGCAGTACTTC. Encoded protein: CASSLGQGGYEQYF.

The chain carries TRBV15 and TRBJ2-2; the D gene is possibly TRBD2 (6 bases). The length of the CDR3 is 15 residues. V was shortened by 2 bases and J by 4 bases, with 11 bases between the two germline ends. From germline, CDR1 is LNHNV and CDR2 YYDKDF (reference sequence). The CDR3 region is CATSRTSRPTGELFF. CDR3 DNA sequence: TGTGCCACCAGCAGAACTAGCAGGCCCACCGGGGAGCTGTTTTTT.

The rearrangement uses TRBV6-1 and TRBJ1-2; 11 bases are a match to TRBD1. CDR1 MNHNS and CDR2 SASEGT come from the germline V gene. This CDR3 has 14 residues. Losses at the gene ends were 4 bases for V and 8 bases for J; bases not matched to a gene: 6. In DNA form, the CDR3 reads TGTGCCAGCAGTGTATGGACAGGGGGCGACGGCTACACCTTC. It specifies CASSVWTGGDGYTF.

The gene calls are TRBV10-2 and TRBJ1-1; D is perhaps TRBD1 (5 bases). Trimming pared 3 bases from V and 1 base from J, leaving 18 bases between. The CDR3 loop spans 17 amino acids. The germline gives CDR1 WSHSY, CDR2 SAAADI. The CDR3 DNA is TGCGCCAGCAGTGATGGTGTGGCAACAAGGGGGAACACTGAAGCTTTCTTT. This encodes CASSDGVATRGNTEAFF.

The chain is built from TRBV27 and TRBJ1-4; 7 nucleotides match TRBD1. Germline lookup yields CDR1 MNHEY and CDR2 SMNVEV (reference sequence). CDR3 length: 13 amino acids. V gave up 8 bases and J gave up 6 bases; unmatched junction bases: 6. DNA for the CDR3: TGTGCCAGCGCAGGGGGTGGGGATGAAAAACTGTTTTTT. Translating gives CASAGGGDEKLFF. Full variable domain (rest looked up from reference TRBV27 and TRBJ1-4): EAQVTQNPRYLITVTGKKLTVTCSQNMNHEYMSWYRQDPGLGLRQIYYSMNVEVTDKGDVPEGYKVSRKEKRNFPLILESPSPNQTSLYFCASAGGGDEKLFFGSGTQLSVL.

The V call is TRBV5-4, the J call TRBJ2-3, with 10 bases aligning to TRBD2. This CDR3 region has 16 residues. J lost 4 bases, V lost 2 bases, and 7 bases had no gene match. Germline CDR1 SGHNT, CDR2 YYREEE (reference sequence). The CDR3 region is CASSFGLAGDPDTQYF. DNA of the CDR3: TGTGCCAGCAGCTTTGGGCTAGCGGGAGATCCAGATACGCAGTATTTT.

This clone was seen a few times. This chain connects TRBV6-5 to TRBJ2-1; 9 positions match TRBD1. The CDR3 loop spans 15 amino acids. After removal of 4 bases from V and 6 bases from J, the junction contained 7 bases not matched to a gene. Germline V gene lookup returns CDR1 MNHEY and CDR2 SVGAGI. The DNA for the CDR3 is TGTGCCAGCAGTTCCACAGGGGGCCATCCCAATGAGCAGTTCTTC. Its translation: CASSSTGGHPNEQFF.